These 27 T cell receptor beta chains were sequenced from one sample in a study of cytomegalovirus exposure and HLA in healthy donors. The PCR contained 60 Vbeta and 13 Jbeta primers. The data were produced by immunoSEQ multiplex PCR, yet TCRdb's version contains in-frame clones alone and is incomplete. The sample has some 95,000 clones; 69% are singletons. Material for sequencing was PBMCs. The receptors come from a female donor in good health and CMV-seronegative.

V usage is TRBV30 and J usage is TRBJ2-4; TRBD1 might be the D (5 bases). The CDR3 totals 12 residues. Between the trimmed V and J ends, which lost 7 bases and 8 bases, there was a span of 15 bases. Germline V gene sequence: CDR1 GTSNPN, CDR2 SVGIG (reference sequence). This CDR3 is CASIDEGDIQYF. CDR3 DNA sequence: TGTGCCTCGATAGATGAAGGGGACATTCAGTACTTC.

This clone was observed once. The rearrangement uses TRBV27 and TRBJ2-1; tentative D call: TRBD2 (5 bases). CDR3 size: 14 residues. V lost 5 bases and J 0 bases, leaving 8 bases between the germline ends. Germline values: CDR1 MNHEY, CDR2 SMNVEV (reference sequence). CDR3 coding DNA: TGTGCCAGCAGTGGAGGCGCCTCCTACAATGAGCAGTTCTTC. This translates into CASSGGASYNEQFF.

The table lists this clone with a few counts. The V and J genes are TRBV6-4 and TRBJ2-1; the D gene is possibly TRBD2 (6 bases). In germline, CDR1 is MRHNA, CDR2 SNTAGT. Trimming took 8 bases from V and 6 from J, leaving 20 bases between them. This CDR3 has 15 residues. CDR3 amino acids: CASPLLTGDGNEQFF. In DNA, the CDR3 is TGTGCCAGCCCCCTATTGACGGGGGACGGCAATGAGCAGTTCTTC.

V usage is TRBV5-1 and J usage is TRBJ2-7; no reliable D call. Germline lookup yields CDR1 SGHRS and CDR2 YFSETQ. Trimming took off 4 bases at V and 1 base at J, with 9 bases between the two ends. This CDR3 is 13 amino acids long. CDR3 in DNA: TGCGCCAGCAGCCCCGACGGGTCCTACGAGCAGTACTTC. Translating it yields CASSPDGSYEQYF. Drawing the rest from reference TRBV5-1 and TRBJ2-7, the complete variable domain is KAGVTQTPRYLIKTRGQQVTLSCSPISGHRSVSWYQQTPGQGLQFLFEYFSETQRNKGNFPGRFSGRQFSNSRSEMNVSTLELGDSALYLCASSPDGSYEQYFGPGTRLTVT.

The gene calls are TRBV18 and TRBJ1-1; 9 bases line up with TRBD1. V trimming: 5 bases; J trimming: 7 bases; junction bases outside the gene matches: 5. Germline CDR1 and CDR2: KGHSH and LQKENI. CDR3 length: 13 amino acids. CDR3 residues: CASSTQGANEAFF. The CDR3 DNA sequence: TGTGCCAGCTCAACACAGGGGGCCAATGAAGCTTTCTTT.

The J gene is TRBJ2-1, the V gene TRBV11-2; 7 nucleotides match TRBD1. The CDR3 is 16 residues long. Germline V gene sequence: CDR1 SGHAT, CDR2 FQNNGV. J lost 4 bases, V lost 5 bases, and 11 bases had no gene match. The CDR3 nucleotides read TGTGCCAGCAGCAGACAGGGTAAAAGGTCTTACAATGAGCAGTTCTTC. Its protein product is CASSRQGKRSYNEQFF.

This clone was seen a handful of times. The CDR3 sequence: CASSPDRNQPQHF. CDR3 coding DNA: TGTGCCAGCTCACCGGACAGGAATCAGCCCCAGCATTTT. The chain joins TRBV18 to TRBJ1-5, with TRBD1 identical over 7 bases. Trimming at V came to 3 bases and at J to 4 bases, leaving 0 bases not matched to a gene. The CDR3 has 13 residues. The germline V gene has CDR1 KGHSH and CDR2 LQKENI.

This clone turned up a few times. The genes are TRBV7-7 and TRBJ2-2; D gene ambiguous. Germline CDR1 is SSHAT and CDR2 is FNYEAQ (reference sequence). This CDR3 spans 13 amino acids. Here the CDR3 DNA reads TGTGCTAGAAAAGAGGAGAACACCGGGGAGCTGTTTTTT. Encoded protein: CARKEENTGELFF. Full variable domain (missing parts from reference TRBV7-7 and TRBJ2-2): GAGVSQSPRYKVTKRGQDVTLRCDPISSHATLYWYQQALGQGPEFLTYFNYEAQPDKSGLPSDRFSAERPEGSISTLTIQRTEQRDSAMYRCARKEENTGELFFGEGSRLTVL.

The gene calls are TRBV21-1 and TRBJ2-3; whether TRBD1, the table's D call, matches the DNA was not checked. TRBV21-1 has pseudogene status. The CDR3 sequence is 14 residues long. CDR3 sequence reads: CASSKQGKRDTQYF. CDR3 nucleotide sequence: TGTGCCAGCAGCAAACAGGGGAAGAGAGATACGCAGTATTTT.

This clone was recorded a few times. This chain links TRBV6-5 with TRBJ1-2; 8 bases agree with TRBD1. CDR3 size: 16 residues. After removal of 0 bases from V and 3 bases from J, the junction contained 6 bases not matched to a gene. The V gene's germline CDR1 is MNHEY and CDR2 SVGAGI. CDR3 protein: CASSYSILDRDYGYTF. Here the CDR3 DNA reads TGTGCCAGCAGTTACTCGATCCTGGACAGGGACTATGGCTACACCTTC.

The chain carries TRBV9 and TRBJ2-1; 8 bases map to TRBD2. The CDR3 is 14 residues long. Trimming took 5 bases from V and 5 from J; bases not matched to a gene: 6. Germline CDR1 is SGDLS and CDR2 is YYNGEE. The CDR3 sequence is CASSNSGADNEQFF. The CDR3 DNA sequence: TGTGCCAGCAGTAATAGCGGGGCCGACAATGAGCAGTTCTTC.

This sequence joins TRBV19 and TRBJ1-2; a possible D gene is TRBD1 (5 bases). This CDR3 region has 12 residues. CDR1 and CDR2 from the germline V gene are LNHDA and SQIVND (reference sequence). Deletions cut 7 bases from V and 5 bases from J, with 11 bases between. CDR3 sequence (DNA): TGTGCCAGTATGAGGCAGGGATATGGCTACACCTTC. The encoded protein is CASMRQGYGYTF.

V usage is TRBV5-1 and J usage is TRBJ2-1; 7 bases align to TRBD2. CDR1 SGHRS and CDR2 YFSETQ come from the germline V gene. The CDR3 covers 14 residues. The V segment lost 6 bases and the J segment 10 bases; nucleotides outside the gene matches: 13. For the CDR3, the DNA is TGCGCCAGCAAATTCGAGACTAGCCGGACGGAGCAGTTCTTC. Protein product: CASKFETSRTEQFF. Drawing the rest from reference TRBV5-1 and TRBJ2-1, the complete variable domain is KAGVTQTPRYLIKTRGQQVTLSCSPISGHRSVSWYQQTPGQGLQFLFEYFSETQRNKGNFPGRFSGRQFSNSRSEMNVSTLELGDSALYLCASKFETSRTEQFFGPGTRLTVL.

The chain combines TRBV28 with TRBJ1-5, with a tentative D call TRBD1 (6 bases). V was clipped by 7 bases and J by 5 bases, with 15 bases between them. The CDR3 totals 14 residues. Germline V gene lookup returns CDR1 MDHEN and CDR2 SYDVKM. In nucleotides, the CDR3 is TGTGCCAGCACCTTGGCACAGGGTGATCAGCCCCAGCATTTT. Its translation is CASTLAQGDQPQHF. Together with reference TRBV28 and TRBJ1-5, the CDR3 gives the full variable domain: DVKVTQSSRYLVKRTGEKVFLECVQDMDHENMFWYRQDPGLGLRLIYFSYDVKMKEKGDIPEGYSVSREKKERFSLILESASTNQTSMYLCASTLAQGDQPQHFGDGTRLSIL.

This clone has a single count. J is TRBJ2-3 and V is TRBV4-2; TRBD2 aligns across 9 bases. The junction had 2 bases not matched to a gene; V was cut back by 1 base and J by 3 bases. Per germline, CDR1 LGHNA and CDR2 YNFKEQ. The CDR3 has 15 amino acids. The CDR3 DNA sequence: TGTGCCAGCAGCCAAGTAGCGGGAGATACAGATACGCAGTATTTT. Protein sequence: CASSQVAGDTDTQYF.

The chain employs TRBV6-5 and TRBJ2-3, with a weak D call TRBD1 (5 bases). The germline gives CDR1 MNHEY, CDR2 SVGAGI. With 4 bases removed from V and 4 bases from J, the gap between germline ends came to 9 bases. This CDR3 comprises 13 residues. The CDR3 coding sequence is TGTGCCAGCAGTTTACAGGTCCCAGATACGCAGTATTTT. Protein product: CASSLQVPDTQYF.

The chain is built from TRBV30 and TRBJ1-4, with 8 bases identical to TRBD1. The CDR3 sequence is 15 residues long. J was trimmed by 5 bases and V by 4 bases; bases with no gene match: 9. Germline values: CDR1 GTSNPN, CDR2 SVGIG (reference sequence). This chain's CDR3 is CAWNLGQGLNEKLFF. Here the CDR3 DNA reads TGTGCCTGGAACCTAGGACAGGGTCTGAATGAAAAACTGTTTTTT.

The chain recombines TRBV11-2 with TRBJ2-3; possible D gene TRBD1, 5 bases. V dropped 1 base and J dropped 2 bases, with 13 bases sitting between them. CDR1 is SGHAT, CDR2 FQNNGV, per germline. This CDR3 region has 16 residues. CDR3 amino acids: CASSLGVRGPTDTQYF. CDR3 nucleotides: TGTGCCAGCAGCTTAGGGGTAAGGGGCCCCACAGATACGCAGTATTTT. Looking up the rest from reference TRBV11-2 and TRBJ2-3 gives the full variable domain: EAGVAQSPRYKIIEKRQSVAFWCNPISGHATLYWYQQILGQGPKLLIQFQNNGVVDDSQLPKDRFSAERLKGVDSTLKIQPAKLEDSAVYLCASSLGVRGPTDTQYFGPGTRLTVL.

The chain links TRBV6-5 to TRBJ1-2; 7 nucleotides align to TRBD1. Germline CDR1 is MNHEY and CDR2 is SVGAGI. The CDR3 has 16 amino acids. J lost 0 bases, V lost 3 bases, and 7 bases had no gene match. The DNA for the CDR3 is TGTGCCAGCAGTTATGGCGTCGGACAGGCTAACTATGGCTACACCTTC. It specifies CASSYGVGQANYGYTF.

The chain combines TRBV18 with TRBJ1-5, with D uncertain. The V end lost 2 bases, the J end lost 5 bases, and 13 bases lay between the germline ends. The germline CDR1 and CDR2 sequences are KGHSH and LQKENI. CDR3 length equals 15 residues. The CDR3 DNA sequence: TGTGCCAGCTCACCAGCAGGAAGGTGGGATCAGCCCCAGCATTTT. Encoded protein: CASSPAGRWDQPQHF.

The rearrangement links TRBV10-3 to TRBJ2-3; TRBD1 matches 7 bases. In germline, CDR1 is ENHRY, CDR2 SYGVKD. V was clipped by 2 bases and J by 4 bases; unmatched bases: 0. The CDR3 sequence is 13 residues long. CDR3 amino acids: CAISEQGADTQYF. Here the CDR3 DNA reads TGTGCCATCAGTGAGCAGGGGGCAGATACGCAGTATTTT.

DNA of the CDR3: TGTGCCAGCGGTCATCCCCGTTTCCAGGGGGGCACTAATGAAAAACTGTTTTTT. It yields the protein CASGHPRFQGGTNEKLFF. The V call is TRBV28, the J call TRBJ1-4; 7 positions match TRBD1. Germline lookup yields CDR1 MDHEN and CDR2 SYDVKM. The CDR3 consists of 18 residues. Germline trimming cut 8 bases from V and 2 bases from J; bases unmatched to any gene: 17.

This chain uses TRBV28 with TRBJ1-5, with D perhaps matching TRBD1 (5 bases). CDR3 length: 14 amino acids. V lost 4 bases, J lost 7 bases, and 14 bases lay in between. Germline CDR1 and CDR2: MDHEN and SYDVKM. This CDR3 is CASSSPRAGQPQHF. The CDR3 DNA reads TGTGCCAGCAGTTCTCCCAGGGCAGGACAGCCCCAGCATTTT.

This rearrangement joins TRBV7-6 to TRBJ2-2; 7 nucleotides line up with TRBD2. The germline V gene has CDR1 SGHVS and CDR2 FNYEAQ. Trimming removed 2 bases from V and 4 bases from J; junction bases left unmatched: 7. The length of the CDR3 is 16 residues. The CDR3 reads CASSLTTSGATGELFF. The CDR3 DNA is TGTGCCAGCAGCTTAACTACAAGCGGGGCCACCGGGGAGCTGTTTTTT.

The chain joins TRBV4-1 to TRBJ2-5; tentatively, D is TRBD1 (5 bases). The ends were cut back, 0 bases at V and 8 bases at J, with 16 bases in the middle. This CDR3 is built from 15 residues. Germline CDR1 MGHRA, CDR2 YSYEKL. CDR3 nucleotide sequence: TGCGCCAGCAGCCAAGATGGTCATTTAGGGGATACCCAGTACTTC. As protein: CASSQDGHLGDTQYF.

J is TRBJ2-2 and V is TRBV5-1; TRBD2 matches at 9 bases. CDR1 is SGHRS, CDR2 YFSETQ, per germline. This CDR3 region has 16 residues. J lost 7 bases, V lost 0 bases, and 7 bases had no gene match. The CDR3: CASSLAGSGSGGELFF. Here the CDR3 DNA reads TGCGCCAGCAGCTTGGCGGGTAGCGGGAGCGGCGGGGAGCTGTTTTTT.

The V and J genes are TRBV28 and TRBJ1-1; TRBD1 might be the D (5 bases). V lost 5 bases and J lost 6, with 19 bases in between. Germline V gene lookup returns CDR1 MDHEN and CDR2 SYDVKM. The CDR3 is 15 amino acids. This chain's CDR3 is CASSNSRDFKAEAFF. CDR3 bases: TGTGCCAGCAGTAACTCCCGGGACTTCAAGGCTGAAGCTTTCTTT.